The rows below give T cell receptor beta chains drawn from one sample of a study of CD8+ T cells in alopecia areata. Using immunoSEQ multiplex PCR, the repertoire was profiled, and TCRdb retains in-frame clones only, with some absent. The table shows roughly 250,000 clones, with under 80% occurring only once. This specimen consisted of CD4+ T cells sorted from blood, obtained at week 0. These receptors originate from a human donor with alopecia areata. The CDR3 runs from the conserved cysteine through the conserved F or W. Each record gives: CDR3 length, J gene, clone size, V gene, D gene, CDR3 DNA, CDR3 protein. A D gene is named only where the DNA matches it firmly. Size tells how often a clone was seen (once, few, many) or the class of an expanded clone, and some rows leave it out.

14	TRBJ2-7	.	TRBV29-1	TRBD1	TGCAGCGCCGGTGGTTTAGGCAGGGGGTACGAGCAGTACTTC	CSAGGLGRGYEQYF
17	TRBJ2-6	.	TRBV9	.	TGTGCCAGCAGCGTAGAGGGCGGAACCTCTGGGGCCAACGTCCTGACTTTC	CASSVEGGTSGANVLTF
15	TRBJ1-2	.	TRBV4-3	.	TGCGCCAGCAGCCAAGGTCATTTCGGGATATGGCGGTACACCTTC	CASSQGHFGIWRYTF
13	TRBJ1-2	.	TRBV30	.	TGTGCCTGGAGCGGCAGCTTTAACTATGGCTACACCTTC	CAWSGSFNYGYTF
13	TRBJ1-1	.	TRBV29-1	.	TGCAGCGTTGAAACAGGGAAAAACACTGAAGCTTTCTTT	CSVETGKNTEAFF
14	TRBJ2-5	.	TRBV6-5	.	TGTGCCAGCAGAAAGGGGTTCGGGGTGGAGACCCAGTACTTC	CASRKGFGVETQYF
15	TRBJ2-4	.	TRBV2	.	TGTGCCAGCAGTGGCCCTGCGGGAGCCAAAAACATTCAGTACTTC	CASSGPAGAKNIQYF
14	TRBJ2-1	.	TRBV29-1	.	TGCAGCGTTGACGGCAGGAGCTCCTACAATGAGCAGTTCTTC	CSVDGRSSYNEQFF
12	TRBJ1-5	.	TRBV19	TRBD1	TGTGCCAGCAGGGGGCCTAATCAGCCCCAGCATTTT	CASRGPNQPQHF
15	TRBJ2-7	.	TRBV9	.	TGTGCCAGCAGCCGCGATCCAGGGACTGCCTACGAGCAGTACTTC	CASSRDPGTAYEQYF
13	TRBJ2-1	.	TRBV30	.	TGTGCCTGGAGTTCACGACCGGACAATGAGCAGTTCTTC	CAWSSRPDNEQFF
17	TRBJ2-3	few	TRBV29-1	TRBD2	TGCAGCCAAATTACGGGACTAGCGGGGGGCCGAACAGATACGCAGTATTTT	CSQITGLAGGRTDTQYF
15	TRBJ1-5	.	TRBV30	.	TGTGCCTGGAGTAAGGGTGGTCAGGTCGGGCAGCCCCAGCATTTT	CAWSKGGQVGQPQHF
16	TRBJ2-1	few	TRBV10-3	TRBD1	TGTGCCATCAGTGACCCGGGACAGGGCTCCTACAATGAGCAGTTCTTC	CAISDPGQGSYNEQFF
14	TRBJ1-1	.	TRBV6-5	.	TGTGCCAGCGGTTCCACAGGGTCTAACACTGAAGCTTTCTTT	CASGSTGSNTEAFF
13	TRBJ2-1	.	TRBV29-1	.	TGCAGCTCCGCTAGCCGCTCCTACAATGAGCAGTTCTTC	CSSASRSYNEQFF
13	TRBJ2-1	.	TRBV2	TRBD1	TGTGCCAGCATGGGGACAGCCATGAATGAGCAGTTCTTC	CASMGTAMNEQFF
16	TRBJ1-5	.	TRBV19	TRBD1	TGTGCCAGTAGTATAGAAGGAGGGGGCGGCAATCAGCCCCAGCATTTT	CASSIEGGGGNQPQHF
16	TRBJ2-5	once	TRBV5-1	TRBD2	TGCGCCAGCAGCTCCCTCCCAGCGGGGGGCGAAGAGACCCAGTACTTC	CASSSLPAGGEETQYF
13	TRBJ2-5	.	TRBV7-9	.	TGTGCCAGCAGCTCGAACAGGGAGGGGACCCAGTACTTC	CASSSNREGTQYF
13	TRBJ1-1	.	TRBV29-1	.	TGCAGCGTTTTTGAACAGCCGAACACTGAAGCTTTCTTT	CSVFEQPNTEAFF
12	TRBJ2-7	few	TRBV6-6	.	TGTGCCAGCAGTTACGCCGCCTACGAGCAGTACTTC	CASSYAAYEQYF
16	TRBJ2-3	.	TRBV7-3	TRBD2	TGTGCCAGCAGCTTAATGCCCGGGGGGGCAGCAGATACGCAGTATTTT	CASSLMPGGAADTQYF
10	TRBJ1-1	few	TRBV29-1	.	TGCAGCGTTGTATACACTGAAGCTTTCTTT	CSVVYTEAFF
12	TRBJ2-3	.	TRBV29-1	.	TGCAGCGTCTTCGGTCCCACAGATACGCAGTATTTT	CSVFGPTDTQYF
12	TRBJ1-5	.	TRBV30	.	TGTGCCTGGAGTGTACAGGATCAGCCCCAGCATTTT	CAWSVQDQPQHF
14	TRBJ1-2	.	TRBV5-1	.	TGCGCCAGCCATGAGGGCGGACGAAACTATGGCTACACCTTC	CASHEGGRNYGYTF
13	TRBJ1-2	few	TRBV5-4	.	TGTGCCAGCAGCTTGTCGAGTAACTATGGCTACACCTTC	CASSLSSNYGYTF
11	TRBJ2-7	.	TRBV20-1	.	TGCAGTGCTTGGGGCTCCTACGAGCAGTACTTC	CSAWGSYEQYF
12	TRBJ2-7	.	TRBV29-1	TRBD1	TGCAGCGTCTCCCAGGGGGACTACGAGCAGTACTTC	CSVSQGDYEQYF